This T cell receptor (beta chain) was sequenced for a study of T cell repertoires in cytomegalovirus infection. The CDR3 has 16 residues. V was shortened by 3 bases and J by 4 bases, with 15 bases between the two germline ends. The germline gives CDR1 LNHNV, CDR2 YYDKDF (reference sequence). This clonotype has just one count. Its target is unknown. TCRdb re-derived calls from the reads in MiXCR, one entry per CDR3 protein. The sample shows about 890,000 distinct CDR3 sequences, less than 40% of them seen only once. Sequenced material: cultured CD8+ T cells from PBMCs, taken from culture after CMV antigen stimulation. This TCR derives from a human donor in good health (CMV status not recorded). Some clones in this sample may be carry-over from other donors' samples. This chain uses TRBV15 with TRBJ2-2; D is possibly TRBD2 (5 bases). The CDR3 loop reads CATSSPDLRATGELFF. The CDR3 region has the DNA TGTGCCACCAGCAGCCCGGACTTGCGAGCCACCGGGGAGCTGTTTTTT.